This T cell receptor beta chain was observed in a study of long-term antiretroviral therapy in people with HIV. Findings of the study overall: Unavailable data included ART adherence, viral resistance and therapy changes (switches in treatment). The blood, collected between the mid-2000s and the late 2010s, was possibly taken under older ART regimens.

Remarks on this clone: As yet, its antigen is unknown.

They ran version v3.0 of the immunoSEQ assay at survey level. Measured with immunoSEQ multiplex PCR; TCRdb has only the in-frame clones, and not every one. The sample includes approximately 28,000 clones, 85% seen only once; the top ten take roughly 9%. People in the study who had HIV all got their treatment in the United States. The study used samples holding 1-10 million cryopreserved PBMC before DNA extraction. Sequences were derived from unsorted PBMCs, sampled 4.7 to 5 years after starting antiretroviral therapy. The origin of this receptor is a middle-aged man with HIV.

CDR3 in amino acids: CASSLVGGISYEKLFF. CDR3 nucleotides: TGTGCCAGCAGCTTAGTTGGGGGGATCTCCTATGAAAAACTGTTTTTT. This chain links TRBV11-2 with TRBJ1-4; tentative D call: TRBD1 (5 bases). CDR3 length: 16 residues. Germline V lookup: CDR1 SGHAT, CDR2 FQNNGV. The V gene lost 1 base and the J gene lost 6 bases, with 15 bases spanning the gap.